One and the same sample provided the 10 T cell receptor beta chains below, sequenced in a study of Ad26.COV2.S vaccination and SARS-CoV-2 variants. Repertoires were generated with immunoSEQ multiplex PCR, while TCRdb's copy carries only in-frame clones and drops some. The sample lists some 350,000 clones; about 90% were seen once. Treatment: some 20 received Ad26.COV2.S at low or high dose, single or two shots; several received placebo; per-sample allocation not given. Sampling happened 63 days after the first vaccine or placebo injection. The sequenced sample was peripheral blood, obtained in a trial of Ad26.COV2.S vaccine versus placebo. Receptor source: a person aged 18-65 years who received the Ad26.COV2.S COVID-19 vaccine or a placebo.

This chain joins TRBV19 and TRBJ2-1, with 14 bases matching TRBD2. The CDR3 contains 16 residues. Germline V gene data show CDR1 as LNHDA and CDR2 as SQIVND (reference sequence). The ends lost 8 bases at V and 9 bases at J; junction bases unmatched: 12. CDR3 amino acids: CASRSLTSGRAGEQFF. The DNA of the CDR3 is TGTGCCAGTCGCTCCTTGACTAGCGGGAGGGCGGGTGAGCAGTTCTTC.

A single count supports this clone. The J gene is TRBJ1-1, the V gene TRBV12-3 or TRBV12-4, with D hard to call. The length of the CDR3 is 13 residues. Between the trimmed V and J ends, which lost 2 bases and 7 bases, there was a span of 11 bases. The CDR3 nucleotides are TGTGCCAGCAGTTTAAAGTGGAGGATTGAAGCTTTCTTT. This translates into CASSLKWRIEAFF.

V is TRBV27 and J is TRBJ1-2; D might be TRBD1 (5 bases). The CDR3 covers 13 residues. V dropped 8 bases and J dropped 4 bases, with 14 bases sitting between them. Germline-derived CDR1 and CDR2 are MNHEY and SMNVEV (reference sequence). In DNA, the CDR3 is TGTGCCAGCTCAAGTGGGACCCTCTATGGCTACACCTTC. Translation: CASSSGTLYGYTF.

The rearrangement joins TRBV2 to TRBJ1-2, with a possible D match to TRBD1 (5 bases). Trimming took off 7 bases at V and 7 bases at J, with 16 bases between the two ends. The CDR3 covers 13 residues. From germline, CDR1 is SNHLY and CDR2 FYNNEI. The CDR3 DNA reads TGTGCCAGCAAAGGCCTTGGGCAGGGTGGCTACACCTTC. Protein: CASKGLGQGGYTF. Full variable domain (missing parts from reference TRBV2 and TRBJ1-2): EPEVTQTPSHQVTQMGQEVILRCVPISNHLYFYWYRQILGQKVEFLVSFYNNEISEKSEIFDDQFSVERPDGSNFTLKIRSTKLEDSAMYFCASKGLGQGGYTFGSGTRLTVV.

This chain joins TRBV6-2 or TRBV6-3 and TRBJ1-5; possible D gene TRBD1, 6 bases. Per the germline V gene, CDR1 is MNHEY and CDR2 is SVGEGT. The CDR3 sequence is 14 residues long. The ends were cut back, 6 bases at V and 4 bases at J, with 13 bases in the middle. The CDR3 bases are TGTGCCAGCAGCCGTGGACAGCCAAATCAGCCCCAGCATTTT. This encodes CASSRGQPNQPQHF.

V gene TRBV6-2 or TRBV6-3 combines with J gene TRBJ2-7; 7 bases match TRBD1. Trimming cost V 0 bases and J 3 bases; bases outside gene matches: 5. CDR3 length: 15 residues. In germline, CDR1 is MNHEY, CDR2 SVGEGT. CDR3 residues: CASSYSGTANYEQYV. The DNA of the CDR3 is TGTGCCAGCAGTTACTCCGGGACAGCAAACTACGAGCAGTACGTC.

This sequence joins TRBV14 and TRBJ2-1, with D perhaps TRBD1 (5 bases). V was cut by 2 bases and J by 6 bases, with 11 bases left in between. Germline assignment: CDR1 SGHDN and CDR2 FVKESK. The CDR3 is made up of 14 amino acids. CDR3 in amino acids: CASSQSGISNEQFF. The CDR3 DNA reads TGTGCCAGCAGCCAATCAGGGATTTCCAATGAGCAGTTCTTC.

The chain couples TRBV5-1 to TRBJ2-7; tentative D call: TRBD2 (6 bases). With 8 bases removed from V and 5 bases from J, the gap between germline ends came to 23 bases. Germline CDR1 is SGHRS and CDR2 is YFSETQ. The length of the CDR3 is 15 residues. CDR3 DNA: TGCGCCAGTCATTCGGCCGGGGGAACGACTAACGAGCAGTACTTC. It translates to CASHSAGGTTNEQYF. Filled out from reference TRBV5-1 and TRBJ2-7, the complete variable domain reads KAGVTQTPRYLIKTRGQQVTLSCSPISGHRSVSWYQQTPGQGLQFLFEYFSETQRNKGNFPGRFSGRQFSNSRSEMNVSTLELGDSALYLCASHSAGGTTNEQYFGPGTRLTVT.

The rearrangement joins TRBV7-2 to TRBJ1-1; 7 nucleotides line up with TRBD1. Germline V lookup: CDR1 SGHTA, CDR2 FQGNSA. J lost 6 bases, V lost 5 bases, and 6 bases had no gene match. The CDR3 runs to 13 residues. The chain's CDR3 is CASSEGTVAEAFF. In nucleotides, the CDR3 is TGTGCCAGCAGCGAGGGGACAGTGGCTGAAGCTTTCTTT.

The chain recombines TRBV5-4 with TRBJ2-2; TRBD2 is a possible D gene (5 bases). CDR3 size: 15 residues. The V end lost 7 bases, the J end lost 5 bases, and 18 bases lay between the germline ends. Germline V gives CDR1 SGHNT, CDR2 YYREEE (reference sequence). Here the CDR3 DNA reads TGTGCCAGCGGTTCCGTTCCCCGGGAAACCGGGGAGCTGTTTTTT. It yields the protein CASGSVPRETGELFF.